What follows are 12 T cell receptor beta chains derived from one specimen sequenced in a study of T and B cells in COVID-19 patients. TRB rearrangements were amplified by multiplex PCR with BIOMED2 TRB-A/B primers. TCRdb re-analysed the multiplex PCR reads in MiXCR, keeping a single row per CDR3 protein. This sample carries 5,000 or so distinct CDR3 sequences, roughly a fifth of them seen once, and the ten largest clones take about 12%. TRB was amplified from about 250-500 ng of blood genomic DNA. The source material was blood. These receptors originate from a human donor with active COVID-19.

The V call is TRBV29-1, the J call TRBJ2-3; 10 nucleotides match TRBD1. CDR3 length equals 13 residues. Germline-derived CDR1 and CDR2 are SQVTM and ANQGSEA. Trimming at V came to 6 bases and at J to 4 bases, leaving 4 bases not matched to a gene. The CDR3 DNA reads TGCAGCGTAGGACAGGGGGGGTCAGATACGCAGTATTTT. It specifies CSVGQGGSDTQYF.

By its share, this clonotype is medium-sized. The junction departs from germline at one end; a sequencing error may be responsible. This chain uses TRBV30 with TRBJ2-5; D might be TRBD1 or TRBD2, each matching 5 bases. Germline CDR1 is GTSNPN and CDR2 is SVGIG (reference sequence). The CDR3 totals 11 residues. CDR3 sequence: CAWIRITGTLF. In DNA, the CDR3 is TGTGCCTGGATTAGAATAACCGGGACCCTCTTC.

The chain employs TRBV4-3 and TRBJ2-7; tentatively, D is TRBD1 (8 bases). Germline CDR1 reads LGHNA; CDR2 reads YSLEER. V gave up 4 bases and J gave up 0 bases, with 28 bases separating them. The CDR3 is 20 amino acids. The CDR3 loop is CASSLLSGGPDRASSYEQYF. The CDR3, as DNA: TGCGCCAGCAGCCTCCTATCCGGGGGGCCGGACAGGGCCAGCTCCTACGAGCAGTACTTC.

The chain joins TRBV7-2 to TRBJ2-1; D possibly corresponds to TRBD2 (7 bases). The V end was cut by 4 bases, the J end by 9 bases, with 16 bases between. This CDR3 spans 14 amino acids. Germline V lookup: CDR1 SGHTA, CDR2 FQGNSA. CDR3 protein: CASSSPRGASEQFF. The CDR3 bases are TGTGCCAGCAGCTCCCCTCGGGGGGCATCTGAGCAGTTCTTC.

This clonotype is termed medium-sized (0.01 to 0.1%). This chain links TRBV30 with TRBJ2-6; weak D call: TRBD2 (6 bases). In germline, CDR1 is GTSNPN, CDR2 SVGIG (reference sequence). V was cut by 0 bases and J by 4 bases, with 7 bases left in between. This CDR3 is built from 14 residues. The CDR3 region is CAWSVGGGANVLTF. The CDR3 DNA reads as TGTGCCTGGAGTGTGGGAGGAGGGGCCAACGTCCTGACTTTC. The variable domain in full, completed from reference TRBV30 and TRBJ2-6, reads SQTIHQWPATLVQPVGSPLSLECTVEGTSNPNLYWYRQAAGRGLQLLFYSVGIGQISSEVPQNLSASRPQDRQFILSSKKLLLSDSGFYLCAWSVGGGANVLTFGAGSRLTVL.

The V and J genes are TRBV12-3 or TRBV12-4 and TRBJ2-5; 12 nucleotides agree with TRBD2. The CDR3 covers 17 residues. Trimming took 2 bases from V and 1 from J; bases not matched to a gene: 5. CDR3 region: CASSLLLAGGFQETQYF. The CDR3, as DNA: TGTGCCAGCAGTTTATTGCTAGCGGGAGGGTTCCAAGAGACCCAGTACTTC.

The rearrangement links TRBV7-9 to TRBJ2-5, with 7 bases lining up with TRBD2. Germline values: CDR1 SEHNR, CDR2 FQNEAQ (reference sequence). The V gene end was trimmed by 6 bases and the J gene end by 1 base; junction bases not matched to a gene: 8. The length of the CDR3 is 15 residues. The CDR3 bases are TGTGCCAGCAGACCGAAACTAGCGCCCCAAGAGACCCAGTACTTC. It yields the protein CASRPKLAPQETQYF.

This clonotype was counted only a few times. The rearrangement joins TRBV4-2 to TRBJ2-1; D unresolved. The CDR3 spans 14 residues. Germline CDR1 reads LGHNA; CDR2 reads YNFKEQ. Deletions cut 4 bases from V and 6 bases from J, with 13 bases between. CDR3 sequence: CASSLTLVVNEQFF. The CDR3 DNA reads TGTGCCAGCAGCCTCACTTTGGTCGTCAATGAGCAGTTCTTC.

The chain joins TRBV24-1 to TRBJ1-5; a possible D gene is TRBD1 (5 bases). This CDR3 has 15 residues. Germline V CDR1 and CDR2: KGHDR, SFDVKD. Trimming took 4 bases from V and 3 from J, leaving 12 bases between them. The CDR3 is CATSDRQLNNQPQHF. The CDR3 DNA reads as TGTGCCACCAGTGACCGACAGTTAAACAATCAGCCCCAGCATTTT.

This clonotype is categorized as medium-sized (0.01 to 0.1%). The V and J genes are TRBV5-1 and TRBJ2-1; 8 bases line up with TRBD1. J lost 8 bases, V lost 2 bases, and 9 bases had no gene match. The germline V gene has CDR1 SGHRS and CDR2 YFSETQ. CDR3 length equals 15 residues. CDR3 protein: CASSFGSGGDDEQFF. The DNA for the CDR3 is TGCGCCAGCAGCTTTGGGTCAGGGGGCGACGATGAGCAGTTCTTC.

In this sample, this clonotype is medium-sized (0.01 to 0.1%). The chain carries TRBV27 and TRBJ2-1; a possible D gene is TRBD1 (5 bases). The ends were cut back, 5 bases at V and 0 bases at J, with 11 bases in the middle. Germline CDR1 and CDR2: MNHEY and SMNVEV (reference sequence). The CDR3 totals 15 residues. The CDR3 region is CASSIDRSSYNEQFF. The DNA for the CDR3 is TGTGCCAGCAGTATTGACAGAAGCTCCTACAATGAGCAGTTCTTC.

The CDR3 loop is CSATGLETQYF. The CDR3 region has the DNA TGCAGTGCTACCGGGCTCGAGACCCAGTACTTC. The rearrangement uses TRBV20-1 and TRBJ2-5; D is ambiguous. The germline V gene has CDR1 DFQATT and CDR2 SNEGSKA (reference sequence). The CDR3 has 11 amino acids. V was trimmed by 4 bases and J by 5 bases, leaving 8 bases between them.